These 8 T cell receptor beta chains share one sample of origin, sequenced in a study of blood T cell repertoires in COVID-19. Assay used: immunoSEQ multiplex PCR; TCRdb lists only in-frame clones, some missing. The table records around 190,000 clones, 70% to 85% of them present only once. The sequenced sample consisted of peripheral blood. These receptors were collected from a human donor in a cohort sampled during active COVID-19.

V and J are TRBV5-1 and TRBJ2-7; D is uncertain. The V end lost 2 bases, the J end lost 3 bases, and 12 bases lay between the germline ends. Per germline, CDR1 SGHRS and CDR2 YFSETQ. This CDR3 comprises 14 residues. The CDR3 region is CASSLESGIYEQYF. The CDR3, as DNA: TGCGCCAGCAGCTTAGAGTCAGGAATCTACGAGCAGTACTTC.

This rearrangement joins TRBV2 to TRBJ2-7; a possible D gene is TRBD2 (7 bases). The CDR3 is 13 amino acids. Trimming cost V 7 bases and J 4 bases, with 14 bases left between them. Germline V CDR1 and CDR2: SNHLY, FYNNEI. The CDR3 bases are TGTGCCAGCACCCAAGGGGGGGGATACGAGCAGTACTTC. As protein: CASTQGGGYEQYF.

This rearrangement joins TRBV7-3 to TRBJ2-6; 7 bases align to TRBD1. The junction had 15 bases not matched to a gene; V was cut back by 4 bases and J by 0 bases. CDR1 SGHTA and CDR2 FQGTGA come from the germline V gene. There are 20 residues in the CDR3. The CDR3, as DNA: TGTGCCAGCAGCTCAAGTCACCGGGACAGACTACGCTCTGGGGCCAACGTCCTGACTTTC. Protein sequence: CASSSSHRDRLRSGANVLTF.

The chain combines TRBV19 with TRBJ2-1; TRBD2 agrees at 9 bases. Germline loops: CDR1 LNHDA, CDR2 SQIVND (reference sequence). The length of the CDR3 is 16 residues. V shed 3 bases, J shed 0 bases, and the junction held 3 bases outside the gene matches. CDR3: CASSIKRGASYNEQFF. For the CDR3, the DNA is TGTGCCAGTAGTATCAAGCGGGGGGCCTCCTACAATGAGCAGTTCTTC.

This clone was seen just once. The chain recombines TRBV7-8 with TRBJ2-7; 10 bases fit TRBD2. The CDR3 contains 16 residues. V gave up 2 bases and J gave up 6 bases; unmatched junction bases: 10. Germline loops: CDR1 SGHVS, CDR2 FQNEAQ. The CDR3 DNA reads as TGTGCCAGCAGCTTACGAGCGGGGGGGCCGGGGATCGAGCAGTACTTC. Protein: CASSLRAGGPGIEQYF.

The chain links TRBV4-1 to TRBJ2-5, with D perhaps matching TRBD2 (6 bases). The CDR3 runs 14 residues. The V gene's germline CDR1 is MGHRA and CDR2 YSYEKL. The germline V and J ends were trimmed by 4 bases and 5 bases, with 14 bases remaining between them. The CDR3 DNA sequence: TGCGCCAGCAGCCTTAGCCGGGAGTTGGAGACCCAGTACTTC. It translates to CASSLSRELETQYF.

A note on this clone: An end of the junction differs from the germline gene, which may be a read error. This sequence joins TRBV6-1 and TRBJ1-2, with 7 bases matching TRBD1. The CDR3 has 17 residues. The germline V gene has CDR1 MNHNS and CDR2 SASEGT. The CDR3 sequence is CASSKAGNQGEVDGYTF. In DNA, the CDR3 is TGTGCCAGCAGTAAAGCGGGTAATCAGGGGGAGGTTGATGGCTACACCTTC.

V and J are TRBV15 and TRBJ2-7; 10 bases match TRBD2. J gave up 2 bases and V 1 base, and 8 bases lay outside the gene matches. The V gene's germline CDR1 is LNHNV and CDR2 YYDKDF (reference sequence). The CDR3 spans 17 residues. The DNA of the CDR3 is TGTGCCACCAGCAGAGCGGGGCGAGCGGGGGGGGCCTACGAGCAGTACTTC. Translating it yields CATSRAGRAGGAYEQYF. Variable domain in full (rest from reference TRBV15 and TRBJ2-7): DAMVIQNPRYQVTQFGKPVTLSCSQTLNHNVMYWYQQKSSQAPKLLFHYYDKDFNNEADTPDNFQSRRPNTSFCFLDIRSPGLGDTAMYLCATSRAGRAGGAYEQYFGPGTRLTVT.